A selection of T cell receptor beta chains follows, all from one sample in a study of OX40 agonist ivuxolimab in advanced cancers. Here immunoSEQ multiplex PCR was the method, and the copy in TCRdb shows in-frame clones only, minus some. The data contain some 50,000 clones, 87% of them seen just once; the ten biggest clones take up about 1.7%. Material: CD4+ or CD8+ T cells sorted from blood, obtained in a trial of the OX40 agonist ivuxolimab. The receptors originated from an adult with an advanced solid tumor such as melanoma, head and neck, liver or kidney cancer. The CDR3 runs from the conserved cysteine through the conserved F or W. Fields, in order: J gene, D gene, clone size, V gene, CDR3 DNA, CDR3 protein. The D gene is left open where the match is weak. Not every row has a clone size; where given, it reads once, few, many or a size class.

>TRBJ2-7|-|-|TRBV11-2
TGTGCCAGCAGCTTACTTAGTGGCTCCTACGAGCAGTACTTC
CASSLLSGSYEQYF
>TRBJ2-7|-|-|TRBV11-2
TGTGCCAGCAGCTTAGCCCCCCGGCAGGGAAGGGAGCAGTACTTC
CASSLAPRQGREQYF
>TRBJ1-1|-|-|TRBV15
TGTGCCACCAGCAGAGATCAAACGGGGACTGAAGCTTTCTTT
CATSRDQTGTEAFF
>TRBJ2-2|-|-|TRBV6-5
TGTGCCACACGACCTGAACAGGGTAGTACCGGGGAGCTGTTTTTT
CATRPEQGSTGELFF
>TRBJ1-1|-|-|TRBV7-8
TGTGCCAGCAGCTTAGGGGGCACTAGGGGAGGTGAAGCTTTCTTT
CASSLGGTRGGEAFF
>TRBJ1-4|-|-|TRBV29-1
TGCAGCGTTGAGACAGGCTTTAATGAAAAACTGTTTTTT
CSVETGFNEKLFF
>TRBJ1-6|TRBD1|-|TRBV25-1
TGTGCCAGCAGTGATAGGGACAGGGCGGGTCGTTATTCACCCCTCCACTTT
CASSDRDRAGRYSPLHF
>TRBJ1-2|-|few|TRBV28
TGTGCCAGCAATACAAGGGGCGCCTATGGCTACACCTTC
CASNTRGAYGYTF
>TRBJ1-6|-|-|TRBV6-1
TGTGCCAGCAGTGAAAGTGTCCCAAATTCACCCCTCCACTTT
CASSESVPNSPLHF
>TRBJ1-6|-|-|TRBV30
TGTGCCTGGAGTGTACGAGGTTCACCCCTCCACTTT
CAWSVRGSPLHF
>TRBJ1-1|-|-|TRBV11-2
TGTGCCAGCAGCTCGTCAATTGGCACTGAAGCTTTCTTT
CASSSSIGTEAFF
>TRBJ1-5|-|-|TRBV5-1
TGCGCCAGCAGCTTGGCAGGGGTAAGCAATCAGCCCCAGCATTTT
CASSLAGVSNQPQHF
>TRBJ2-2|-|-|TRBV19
TGTGCCAGTAGTGCGTTGTGGGGGACGGGGACCGGGGAGCTGTTTTTT
CASSALWGTGTGELFF
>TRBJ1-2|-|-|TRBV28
TGTGCCAGCAGTTTTGCGGGGGCGCTGGGCTACACCTTC
CASSFAGALGYTF
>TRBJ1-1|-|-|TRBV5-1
TGCGCCAGCAGCTTGGTGGCGGGGAACACTGAAGCTTTCTTT
CASSLVAGNTEAFF
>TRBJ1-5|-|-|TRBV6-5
TGTGCCAGCAGTGGACAGTATAGCAATCAGCCCCAGCATTTT
CASSGQYSNQPQHF
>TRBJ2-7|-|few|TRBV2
TGTGCCAGCAGTAACAGCTACGAGCAGTACTTC
CASSNSYEQYF
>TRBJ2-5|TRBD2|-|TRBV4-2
TGTGCCAGCAGCCTGACTAGCGGGGGGGCCCAGGAGACCCAGTACTTC
CASSLTSGGAQETQYF
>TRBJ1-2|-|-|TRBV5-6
TGTGCCAGCAGCGTGGGGCAGGGGATCCATGGCTACACCTTC
CASSVGQGIHGYTF
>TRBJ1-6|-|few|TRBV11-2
TGTGCCAGCAGTTTAACAGGGAACTCCTATAATTCACCCCTCCACTTT
CASSLTGNSYNSPLHF
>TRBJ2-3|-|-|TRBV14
TGTGCCAGCAGCCTGGCGGGGCCTAGCACAGATACGCAGTATTTT
CASSLAGPSTDTQYF
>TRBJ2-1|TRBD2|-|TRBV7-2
TGTGCCAGCAGCTTGGGACTAGCGGGAGAAGGTGAGCAGTTCTTC
CASSLGLAGEGEQFF
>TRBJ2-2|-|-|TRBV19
TGTGCCAGACTAACCGACCCTTTCACCGGGGAGCTGTTTTTT
CARLTDPFTGELFF
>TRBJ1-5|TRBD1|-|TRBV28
TGTGCCAGCAGTTCGGGACAGGGGGAGCAGCCCCAGCATTTT
CASSSGQGEQPQHF
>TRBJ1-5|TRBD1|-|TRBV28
TGTGCCAGCAGTTCGCCAGGGGGCGCGTATAGCAATCAGCCCCAGCATTTT
CASSSPGGAYSNQPQHF
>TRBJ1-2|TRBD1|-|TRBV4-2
TGTGCCAGCAGCGTAGACAGGGAAAGCTATGGCTACACCTTC
CASSVDRESYGYTF
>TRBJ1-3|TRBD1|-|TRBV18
TGTGCCAGCTCACACTCCACAGGGGTAGGAAACACCATATATTTT
CASSHSTGVGNTIYF
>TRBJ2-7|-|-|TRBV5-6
TGTGCCAGCAGCTTGGAGAGACTAGTCGGCGAGCAGTACTTC
CASSLERLVGEQYF
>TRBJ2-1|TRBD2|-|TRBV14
TGTGCCAGCAGCCACAGACTAGCGGGGAACAATGAGCAGTTCTTC
CASSHRLAGNNEQFF
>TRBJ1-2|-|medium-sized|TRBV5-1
TGCGCCAGCAGCTTGGAATGGATAAACTATGGCTACACCTTC
CASSLEWINYGYTF
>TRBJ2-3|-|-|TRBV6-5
TGTGCCAGCAGTACCCAGACACCACAGTTACAGCAGTATTTT
CASSTQTPQLQQYF
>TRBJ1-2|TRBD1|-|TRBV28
TGTGCCAGCTATTTCAGGGGGGGCAGGGGAGAGGATGGCTACACCTTC
CASYFRGGRGEDGYTF
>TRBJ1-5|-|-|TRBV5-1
TGCGCCAGCAGCCTGTTCGGGGATAGCAATCAGCCCCAGCATTTT
CASSLFGDSNQPQHF
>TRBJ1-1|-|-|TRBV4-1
TGCGCCAGCAGCCCAACCAATGGGATCACTGAAGCTTTCTTT
CASSPTNGITEAFF
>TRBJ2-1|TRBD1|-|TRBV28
TGTGCCAGCAGTCCCGGGACAGGGAACTCCTACAATGAGCAGTTCTTC
CASSPGTGNSYNEQFF
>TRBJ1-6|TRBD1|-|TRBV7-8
TGTGCCAGCAGCTTAGTGGTGGGACAGGGAAATTCACCCCTCCACTTT
CASSLVVGQGNSPLHF
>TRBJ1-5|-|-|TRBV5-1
TGCGCCAGCAGCTTGATGGGGGGCGACAATCAGCCCCAGCATTTT
CASSLMGGDNQPQHF
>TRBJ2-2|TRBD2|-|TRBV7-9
TGTGCCAGCAGCCCCTCTAGCGGGAGAAACACCGGGGAGCTGTTTTTT
CASSPSSGRNTGELFF
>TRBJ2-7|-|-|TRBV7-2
TGTGCCAGCAGCTTAGAAACTCCAGGGAACGAGCAGTACTTC
CASSLETPGNEQYF
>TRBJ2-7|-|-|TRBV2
TGTGCCAGCAGTGAAGCCTACGAGCAGTACTTC
CASSEAYEQYF
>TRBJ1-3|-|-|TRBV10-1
TGCGCCAGCAGTGAGTGGAAATCTGGAAACACCATATATTTT
CASSEWKSGNTIYF
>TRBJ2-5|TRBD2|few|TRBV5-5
TGTGCCAGCAGCTTACGCGGGGGGGCCTCAGAGACCCAGTACTTC
CASSLRGGASETQYF
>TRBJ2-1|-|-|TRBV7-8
TGTGCCTCCGGGGCGAACCGTGAGCAGTTCTTC
CASGANREQFF
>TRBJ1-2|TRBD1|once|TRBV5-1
TGCGCCAGCAGCTTGGGCGACAGGGCCTATGGCTACACCTTC
CASSLGDRAYGYTF
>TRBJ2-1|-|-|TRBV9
TGTGCCAGCGGGAGCTCCTACAATGAGCAGTTCTTC
CASGSSYNEQFF
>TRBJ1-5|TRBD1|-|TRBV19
TGTGCCAGTAGTACAAAAGACAGGGGGCGATCAGCCCCAGCATTT
CASSTKDRGRSAPAF
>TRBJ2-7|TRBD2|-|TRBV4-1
TGCGCCAGCAGCCAAGTGGATCTAGCGGGAACCTACGAGCAGTACTTC
CASSQVDLAGTYEQYF
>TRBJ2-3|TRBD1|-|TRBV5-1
TGCGCCAGCAGCTTGGAGGGACAGGGTGGGTCAGATACGCAGTATTTT
CASSLEGQGGSDTQYF
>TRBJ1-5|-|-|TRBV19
TGTGCCAGTTCCGACCAAAATAGGGGTCAGCCCCAGCATTTT
CASSDQNRGQPQHF
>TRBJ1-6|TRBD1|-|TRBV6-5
TGTGCCAGCAGTTATACTGGGACAGATTATTCACCCCTCCACTTT
CASSYTGTDYSPLHF
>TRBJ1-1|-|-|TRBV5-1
TGCGCCAGCAGCTTGGGCGGGGACACTGAAGCTTTCTTT
CASSLGGDTEAFF
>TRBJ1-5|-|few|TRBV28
TGTGCCAGCAGTTCTCGGGCAGACAATCAGCCCCAGCATTTT
CASSSRADNQPQHF
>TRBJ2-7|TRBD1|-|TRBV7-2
TGTGCCAGCAGCGACCCGGGACAGCCCTACGAGCAGTACTTC
CASSDPGQPYEQYF
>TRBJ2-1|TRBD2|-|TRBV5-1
TGCGCCAGCACCCATCTAGCGGGAGAGGGTAATGAGCAGTTCTTC
CASTHLAGEGNEQFF
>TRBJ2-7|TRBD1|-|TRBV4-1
TGCGCCAGCAGTAGGGGGCGTGGGGCCTCCACCTACGAGCAGTACTTC
CASSRGRGASTYEQYF